This T cell receptor (beta chain) came from a study of T cells in Graves' hyperthyroidism and ophthalmopathy. From RNA transcripts, TCR beta CDR3 regions were amplified. The primer set for the first-round RT-PCR of the TCR CDR3 was HTBI. One entry per CDR3 protein, called by TCRdb with MiXCR from the multiplex PCR reads. The repertoire includes 350,000 to 400,000 distinct CDR3 sequences, 15% to 20% of them detected once, and 3% to 4% sits in the top ten. Trimming removed 5 bases from V and 6 bases from J; junction bases left unmatched: 8. This CDR3 is built from 15 residues. Germline V CDR1 and CDR2: LNHNV, YYDKDF (reference sequence). This clonotype appeared many times. Over 9 ml of fresh peripheral blood supplied the PBMCs.

The clonotype originates from a woman aged 18-29 years with Graves' hyperthyroidism. The sequenced sample consisted of blood. The chain joins TRBV15 to TRBJ1-5, with TRBD1 matching over 9 bases. The CDR3 loop reads CATSPGTGRGQPQHF. As DNA, the CDR3 is TGTGCCACCAGCCCCGGGACAGGGAGGGGTCAGCCCCAGCATTTT.